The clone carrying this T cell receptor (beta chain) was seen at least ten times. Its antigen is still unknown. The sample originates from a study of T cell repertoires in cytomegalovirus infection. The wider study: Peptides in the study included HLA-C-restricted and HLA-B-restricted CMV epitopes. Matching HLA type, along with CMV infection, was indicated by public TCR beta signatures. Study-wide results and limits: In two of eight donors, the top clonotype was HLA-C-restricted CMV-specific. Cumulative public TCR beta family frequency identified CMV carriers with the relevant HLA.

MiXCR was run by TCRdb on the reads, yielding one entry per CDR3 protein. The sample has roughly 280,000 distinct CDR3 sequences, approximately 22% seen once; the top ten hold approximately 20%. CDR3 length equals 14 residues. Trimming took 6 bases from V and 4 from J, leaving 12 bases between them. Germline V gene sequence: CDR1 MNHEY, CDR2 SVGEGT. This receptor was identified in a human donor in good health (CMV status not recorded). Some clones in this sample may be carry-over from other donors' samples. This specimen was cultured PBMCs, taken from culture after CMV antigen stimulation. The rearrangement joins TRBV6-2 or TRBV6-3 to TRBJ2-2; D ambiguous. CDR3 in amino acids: CASRPHSFTGELFF. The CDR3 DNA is TGTGCCAGCAGGCCCCACAGCTTCACCGGGGAGCTGTTTTTT.